Reported below is one T cell receptor beta chain. TCRdb used MiXCR to reprocess the RT-PCR reads, holding one entry per CDR3 protein. The sample records more than 550,000 distinct CDR3 sequences, approximately 15% being singletons. The sample was memory CD4+ T cells from blood. The receptor's source is a female donor in good health, serving as a healthy control.

The CDR3 protein is CASSSPTRGGRIYNEQFF. Written as DNA, the CDR3 is TGTGCCAGCAGTTCTCCAACCCGAGGCGGGCGGATATACAATGAGCAGTTCTTC. The V call is TRBV27, the J call TRBJ2-1, with D tentatively TRBD2 (5 bases). Trimming shortened V by 4 bases and J by 4 bases, and 23 bases separated the two germline ends. The CDR3 runs to 18 residues. Looked up from germline, CDR1 is MNHEY and CDR2 is SMNVEV (reference sequence).